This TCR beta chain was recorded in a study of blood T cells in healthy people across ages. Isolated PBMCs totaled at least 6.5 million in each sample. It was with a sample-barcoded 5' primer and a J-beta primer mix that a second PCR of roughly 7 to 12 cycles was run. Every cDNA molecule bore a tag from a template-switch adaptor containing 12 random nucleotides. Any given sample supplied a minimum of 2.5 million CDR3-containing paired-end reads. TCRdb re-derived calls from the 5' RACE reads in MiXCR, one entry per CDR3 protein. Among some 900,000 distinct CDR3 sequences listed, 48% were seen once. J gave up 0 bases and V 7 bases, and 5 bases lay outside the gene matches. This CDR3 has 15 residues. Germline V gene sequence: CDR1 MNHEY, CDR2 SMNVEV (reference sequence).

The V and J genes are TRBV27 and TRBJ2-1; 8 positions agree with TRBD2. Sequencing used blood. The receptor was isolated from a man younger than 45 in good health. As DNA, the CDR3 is TGTGCCAGCATCGGGAGGGCACTCTCCTACAATGAGCAGTTCTTC. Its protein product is CASIGRALSYNEQFF.